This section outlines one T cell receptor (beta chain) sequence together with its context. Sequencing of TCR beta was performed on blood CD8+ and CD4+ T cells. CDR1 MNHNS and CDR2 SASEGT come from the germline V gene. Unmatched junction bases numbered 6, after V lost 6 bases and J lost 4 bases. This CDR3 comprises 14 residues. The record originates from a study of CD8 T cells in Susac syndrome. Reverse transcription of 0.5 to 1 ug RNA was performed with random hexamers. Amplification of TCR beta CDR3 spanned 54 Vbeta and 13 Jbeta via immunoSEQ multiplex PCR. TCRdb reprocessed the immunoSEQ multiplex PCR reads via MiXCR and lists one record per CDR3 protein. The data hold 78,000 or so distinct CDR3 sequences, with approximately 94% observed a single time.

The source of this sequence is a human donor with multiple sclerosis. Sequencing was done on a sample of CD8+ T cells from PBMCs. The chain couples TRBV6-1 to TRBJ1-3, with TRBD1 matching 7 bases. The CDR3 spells CASRHRGGGNTIYF. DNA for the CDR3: TGTGCCAGCAGACACAGGGGAGGGGGAAACACCATATATTTT.